This T cell receptor (beta chain) stems from a study of T cells in Graves' hyperthyroidism and ophthalmopathy. CDR1 and CDR2 (germline): SGHVS, FQNEAQ. CDR3 length equals 17 residues. V was trimmed by 0 bases and J by 6 bases, leaving 19 bases between them. The source material, RNA transcripts, was used to amplify TCR beta CDR3 regions. The TCR CDR3 first-round RT-PCR relied on the HTBI primer set. TCRdb re-called the multiplex PCR reads through MiXCR, storing one row per CDR3 protein. The table includes hundreds of thousands of distinct CDR3 sequences, just under 20% detected once. Overall study results and limits: Stable hyperthyroidism was separated from ophthalmopathy by a model based on 13 V-J features. Clonotypes that were expanded in thyroid above 0.001 mostly appeared in blood too.

This clonotype was seen ten or more times. Its antigen is not known. The chain couples TRBV7-8 to TRBJ2-3, with D maybe TRBD2 (6 bases). The specimen was blood. The sequence came from a man aged 35 to 55 with Graves' ophthalmopathy. The CDR3 loop reads CASSLAEGLQFLDTQYF. The CDR3 DNA follows: TGTGCCAGCAGCTTAGCGGAGGGACTCCAATTCTTGGATACGCAGTATTTT.